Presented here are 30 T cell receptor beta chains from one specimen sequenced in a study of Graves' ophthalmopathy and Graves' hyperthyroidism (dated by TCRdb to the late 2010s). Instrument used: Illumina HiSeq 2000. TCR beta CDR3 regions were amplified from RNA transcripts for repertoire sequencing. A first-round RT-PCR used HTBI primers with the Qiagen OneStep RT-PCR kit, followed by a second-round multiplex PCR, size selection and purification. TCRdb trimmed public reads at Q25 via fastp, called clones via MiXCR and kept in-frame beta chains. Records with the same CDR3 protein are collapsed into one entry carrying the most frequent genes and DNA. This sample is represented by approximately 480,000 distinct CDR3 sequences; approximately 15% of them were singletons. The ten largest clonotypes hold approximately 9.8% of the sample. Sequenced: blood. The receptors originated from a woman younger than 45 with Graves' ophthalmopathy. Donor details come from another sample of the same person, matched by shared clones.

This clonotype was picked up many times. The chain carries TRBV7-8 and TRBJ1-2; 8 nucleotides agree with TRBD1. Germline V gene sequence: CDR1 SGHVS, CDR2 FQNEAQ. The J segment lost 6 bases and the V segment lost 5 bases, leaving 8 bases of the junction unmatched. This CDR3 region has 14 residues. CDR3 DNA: TGTGCCAGCAGCCCCAAAGGGGACAGGAATGGCTACACCTTC. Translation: CASSPKGDRNGYTF.

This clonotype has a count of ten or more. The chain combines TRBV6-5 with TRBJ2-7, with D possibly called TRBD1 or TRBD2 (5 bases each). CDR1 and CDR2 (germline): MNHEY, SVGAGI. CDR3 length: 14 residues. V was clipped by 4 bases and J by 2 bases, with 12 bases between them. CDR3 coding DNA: TGTGCCAGCAGTTTCGGGACGGTGACCTACGAGCAGTACTTC. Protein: CASSFGTVTYEQYF.

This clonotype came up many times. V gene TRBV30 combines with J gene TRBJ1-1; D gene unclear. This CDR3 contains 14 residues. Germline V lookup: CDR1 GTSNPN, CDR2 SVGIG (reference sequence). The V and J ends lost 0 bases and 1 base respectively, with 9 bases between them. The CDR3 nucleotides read TGTGCCTGGAGTGTTGGACCGGCGAACACTGAAGCTTTCTTT. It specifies CAWSVGPANTEAFF.

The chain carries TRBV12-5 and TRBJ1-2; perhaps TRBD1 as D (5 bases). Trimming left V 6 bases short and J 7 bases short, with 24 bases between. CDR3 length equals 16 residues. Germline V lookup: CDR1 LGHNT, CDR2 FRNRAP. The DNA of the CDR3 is TGTGCTAGTGGCCTCTCCCGGGTCCCGGGGGGGATTGGCTACACCTTC. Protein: CASGLSRVPGGIGYTF.

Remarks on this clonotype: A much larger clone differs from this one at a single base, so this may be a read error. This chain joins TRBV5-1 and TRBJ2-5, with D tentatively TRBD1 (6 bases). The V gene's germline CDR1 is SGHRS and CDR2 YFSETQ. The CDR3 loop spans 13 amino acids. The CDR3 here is CVSSWDTEETQYF. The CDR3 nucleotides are TGCGTCAGCAGCTGGGACACCGAAGAGACCCAGTACTTC.

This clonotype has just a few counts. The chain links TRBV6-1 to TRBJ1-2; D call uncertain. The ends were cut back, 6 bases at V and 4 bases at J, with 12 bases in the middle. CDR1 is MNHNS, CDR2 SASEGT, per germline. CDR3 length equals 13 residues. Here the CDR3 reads CASRIDGSYGYTF. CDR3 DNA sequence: TGTGCCAGCAGGATCGACGGCAGCTATGGCTACACCTTC.

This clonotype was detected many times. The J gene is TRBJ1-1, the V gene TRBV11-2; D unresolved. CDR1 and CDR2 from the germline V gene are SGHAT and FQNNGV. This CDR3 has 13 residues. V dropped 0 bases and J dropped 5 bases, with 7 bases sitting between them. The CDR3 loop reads CASSLDAGTEAFF. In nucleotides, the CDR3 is TGTGCCAGCAGCTTAGATGCGGGGACTGAAGCTTTCTTT.

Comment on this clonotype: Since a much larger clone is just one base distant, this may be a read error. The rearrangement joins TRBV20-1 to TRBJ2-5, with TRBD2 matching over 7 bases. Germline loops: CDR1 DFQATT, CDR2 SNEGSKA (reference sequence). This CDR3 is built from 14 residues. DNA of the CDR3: TGCAGTGCTGGAAGCGGGGAGTACCAAGAGACCAAGTACTTC. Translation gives CSAGSGEYQETKYF.

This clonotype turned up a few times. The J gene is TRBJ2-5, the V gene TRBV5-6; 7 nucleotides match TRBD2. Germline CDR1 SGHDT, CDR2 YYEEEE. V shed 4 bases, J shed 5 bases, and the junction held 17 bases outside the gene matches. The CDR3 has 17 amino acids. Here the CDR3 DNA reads TGTGCCAGCAGCCCAGCGGGATCGGTGGGGTTTTGGGAGACCCAGTACTTC. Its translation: CASSPAGSVGFWETQYF.

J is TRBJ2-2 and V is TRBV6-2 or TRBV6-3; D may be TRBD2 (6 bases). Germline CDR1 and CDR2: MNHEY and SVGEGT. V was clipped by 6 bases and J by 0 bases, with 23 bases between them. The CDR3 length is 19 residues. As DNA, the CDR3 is TGTGCCAGCAGAAGGCCCGATTGGGGCGGGATGACGAACACCGGGGAGCTGTTTTTT. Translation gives CASRRPDWGGMTNTGELFF.

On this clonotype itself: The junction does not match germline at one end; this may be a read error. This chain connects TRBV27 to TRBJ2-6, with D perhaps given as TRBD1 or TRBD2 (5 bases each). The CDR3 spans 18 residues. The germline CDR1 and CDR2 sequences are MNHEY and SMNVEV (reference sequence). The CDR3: CASSFLTTSRTGANVLSF. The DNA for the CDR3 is TGTGCTAGCAGTTTTCTTACTACAAGCAGGACTGGGGCCAACGTCCTGAGTTTC. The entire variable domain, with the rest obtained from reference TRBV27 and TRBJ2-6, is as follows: EAQVTQNPRYLITVTGKKLTVTCSQNMNHEYMSWYRQDPGLGLRQIYYSMNVEVTDKGDVPEGYKVSRKEKRNFPLILESPSPNQTSLYFCASSFLTTSRTGANVLSFGAGSRLTVL.

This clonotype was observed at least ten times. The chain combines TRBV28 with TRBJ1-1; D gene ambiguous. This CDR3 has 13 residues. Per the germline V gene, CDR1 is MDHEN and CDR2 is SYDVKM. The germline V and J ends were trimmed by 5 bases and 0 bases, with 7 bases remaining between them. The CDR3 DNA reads TGTGCCAGCAGTACAGTAATGAACACTGAAGCTTTCTTT. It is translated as CASSTVMNTEAFF.

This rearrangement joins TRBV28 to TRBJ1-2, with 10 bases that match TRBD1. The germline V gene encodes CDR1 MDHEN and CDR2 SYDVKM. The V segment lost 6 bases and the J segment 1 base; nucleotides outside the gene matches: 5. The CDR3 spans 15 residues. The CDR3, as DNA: TGTGCCAGCAGCCGCGGGACAGGGGTTAACTATGGCTACACCTTC. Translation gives CASSRGTGVNYGYTF.

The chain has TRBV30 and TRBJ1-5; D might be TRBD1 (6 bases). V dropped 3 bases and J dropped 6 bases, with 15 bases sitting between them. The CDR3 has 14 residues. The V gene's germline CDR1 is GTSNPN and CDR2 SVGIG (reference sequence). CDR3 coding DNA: TGTGCCTGGAGCCGGCAAACAGGGACTCAGCCCCAGCATTTT. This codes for CAWSRQTGTQPQHF.

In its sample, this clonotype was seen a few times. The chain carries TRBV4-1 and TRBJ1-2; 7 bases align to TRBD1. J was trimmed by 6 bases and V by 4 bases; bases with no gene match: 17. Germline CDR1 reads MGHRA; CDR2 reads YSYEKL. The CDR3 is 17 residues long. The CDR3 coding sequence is TGCGCCAGCAGCCCTCACCCTATCCGGGACAGTGGCCATGGCTACACCTTC. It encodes CASSPHPIRDSGHGYTF.

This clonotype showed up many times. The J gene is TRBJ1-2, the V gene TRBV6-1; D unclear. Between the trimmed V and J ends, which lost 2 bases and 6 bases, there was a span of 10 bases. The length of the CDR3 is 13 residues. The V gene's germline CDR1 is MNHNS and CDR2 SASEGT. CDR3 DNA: TGTGCCAGCAGTGAACTAGGATCCAATGGCTACACCTTC. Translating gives CASSELGSNGYTF.

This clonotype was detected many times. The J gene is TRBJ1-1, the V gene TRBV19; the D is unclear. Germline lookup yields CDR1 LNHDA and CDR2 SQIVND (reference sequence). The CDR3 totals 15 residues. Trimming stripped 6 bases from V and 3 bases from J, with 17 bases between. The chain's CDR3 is CASSPTGVRDTEAFF. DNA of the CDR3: TGTGCCAGTAGCCCCACTGGGGTTCGCGACACTGAAGCTTTCTTT. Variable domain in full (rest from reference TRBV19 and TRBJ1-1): DGGITQSPKYLFRKEGQNVTLSCEQNLNHDAMYWYRQDPGQGLRLIYYSQIVNDFQKGDIAEGYSVSREKKESFPLTVTSAQKNPTAFYLCASSPTGVRDTEAFFGQGTRLTVV.

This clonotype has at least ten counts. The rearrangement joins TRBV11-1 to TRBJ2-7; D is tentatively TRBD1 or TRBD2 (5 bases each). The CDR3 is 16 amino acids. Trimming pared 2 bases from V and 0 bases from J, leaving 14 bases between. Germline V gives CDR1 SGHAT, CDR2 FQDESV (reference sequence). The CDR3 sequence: CASSLIRDGGSYEQYF. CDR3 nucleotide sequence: TGTGCCAGCAGCTTAATCCGGGACGGAGGCTCCTACGAGCAGTACTTC. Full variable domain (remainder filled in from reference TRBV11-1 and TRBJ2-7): EAEVAQSPRYKITEKSQAVAFWCDPISGHATLYWYRQILGQGPELLVQFQDESVVDDSQLPKDRFSAERLKGVDSTLKIQPAELGDSAMYLCASSLIRDGGSYEQYFGPGTRLTVT.

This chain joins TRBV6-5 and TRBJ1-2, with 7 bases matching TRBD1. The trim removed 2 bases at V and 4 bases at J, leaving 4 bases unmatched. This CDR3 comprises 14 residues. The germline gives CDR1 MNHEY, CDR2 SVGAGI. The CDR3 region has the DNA TGTGCCAGCAGTTACCCGGGGACAGCCTATGGCTACACCTTC. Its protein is CASSYPGTAYGYTF.

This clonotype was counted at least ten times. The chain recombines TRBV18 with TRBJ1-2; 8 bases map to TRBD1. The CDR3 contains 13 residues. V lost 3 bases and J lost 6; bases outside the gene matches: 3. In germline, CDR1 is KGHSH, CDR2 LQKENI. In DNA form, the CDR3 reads TGTGCCAGCTCACCCACGACAGGGGATGGCTACACCTTC. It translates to CASSPTTGDGYTF.

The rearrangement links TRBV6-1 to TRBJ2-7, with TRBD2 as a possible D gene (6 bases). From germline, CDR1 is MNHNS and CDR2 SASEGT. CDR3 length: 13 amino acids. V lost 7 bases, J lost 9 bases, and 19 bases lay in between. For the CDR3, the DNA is TGTGCCAGCAATCGGGGACTGCAAACGCGGCAGTACTTC. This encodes CASNRGLQTRQYF.

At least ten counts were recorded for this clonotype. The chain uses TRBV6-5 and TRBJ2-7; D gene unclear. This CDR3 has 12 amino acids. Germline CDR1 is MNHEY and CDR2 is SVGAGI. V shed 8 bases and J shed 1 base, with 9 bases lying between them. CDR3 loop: CASVRQSYEQYF. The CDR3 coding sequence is TGTGCCAGCGTTAGGCAGTCCTACGAGCAGTACTTC.

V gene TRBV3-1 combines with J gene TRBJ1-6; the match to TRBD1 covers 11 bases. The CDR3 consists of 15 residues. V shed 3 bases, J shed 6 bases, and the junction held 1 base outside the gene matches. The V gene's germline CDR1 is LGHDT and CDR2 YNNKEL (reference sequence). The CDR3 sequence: CASSHGTGGNSPLHF. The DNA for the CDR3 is TGTGCCAGCAGCCACGGGACAGGGGGTAATTCACCCCTCCACTTT.

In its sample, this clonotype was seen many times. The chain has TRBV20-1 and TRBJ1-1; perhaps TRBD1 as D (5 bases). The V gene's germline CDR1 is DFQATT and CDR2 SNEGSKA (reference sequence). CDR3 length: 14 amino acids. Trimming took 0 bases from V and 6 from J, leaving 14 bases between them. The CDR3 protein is CSARDSARTSEAFF. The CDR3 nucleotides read TGCAGTGCTAGAGATTCTGCCAGGACATCTGAAGCTTTCTTT.

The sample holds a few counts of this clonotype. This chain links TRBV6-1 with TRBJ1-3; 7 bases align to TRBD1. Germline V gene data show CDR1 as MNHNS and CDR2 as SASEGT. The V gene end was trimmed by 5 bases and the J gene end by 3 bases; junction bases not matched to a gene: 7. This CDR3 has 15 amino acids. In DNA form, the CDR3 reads TGTGCCAGCAGTCGTACAGGGGCCCTTGGAAACACCATATATTTT. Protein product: CASSRTGALGNTIYF.

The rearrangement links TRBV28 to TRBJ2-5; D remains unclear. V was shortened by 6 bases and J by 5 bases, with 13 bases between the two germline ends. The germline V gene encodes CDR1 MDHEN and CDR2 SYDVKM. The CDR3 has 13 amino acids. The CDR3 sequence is CASSRRARETQYF. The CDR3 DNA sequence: TGTGCCAGCAGCCGCCGAGCCCGGGAGACCCAGTACTTC.

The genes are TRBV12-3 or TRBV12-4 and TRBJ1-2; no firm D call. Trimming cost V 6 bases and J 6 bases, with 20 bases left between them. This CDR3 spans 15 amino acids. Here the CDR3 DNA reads TGTGCCAGCAGGCTCCTCGGGGATTCCGGGCATGGCTACACCTTC. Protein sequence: CASRLLGDSGHGYTF.

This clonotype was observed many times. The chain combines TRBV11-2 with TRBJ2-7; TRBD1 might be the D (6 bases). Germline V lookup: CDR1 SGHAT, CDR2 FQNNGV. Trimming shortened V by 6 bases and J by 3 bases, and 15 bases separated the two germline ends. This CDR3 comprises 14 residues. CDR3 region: CASRDPGQSYEQYF. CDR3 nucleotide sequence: TGTGCCAGCAGGGACCCGGGACAAAGCTACGAGCAGTACTTC.

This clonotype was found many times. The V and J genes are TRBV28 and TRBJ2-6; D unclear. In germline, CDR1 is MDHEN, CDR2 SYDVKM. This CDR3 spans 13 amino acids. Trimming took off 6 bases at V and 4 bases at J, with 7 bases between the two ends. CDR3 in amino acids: CASRLAGANVLTF. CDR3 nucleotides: TGTGCCAGCAGGCTCGCCGGGGCCAACGTCCTGACTTTC.

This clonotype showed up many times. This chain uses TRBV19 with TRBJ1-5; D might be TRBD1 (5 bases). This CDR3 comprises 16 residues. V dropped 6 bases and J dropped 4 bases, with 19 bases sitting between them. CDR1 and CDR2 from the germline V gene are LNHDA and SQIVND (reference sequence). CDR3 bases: TGTGCCAGTAGCGACTGGGGCGGGAGAGGGAATCAGCCCCAGCATTTT. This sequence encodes CASSDWGGRGNQPQHF.